This TCR beta chain was recovered during a study of blood T cell repertoires in COVID-19. Study summary: Samples came from the United States, Italy and Spain, spanning acute and convalescent COVID-19. Sample material is recorded as cDNA or gDNA derived from T cells, B-cell-depleted T cells, or PBMCs.

Original data processing: By means of reference gene primer amplification, nucleated cell counts were estimated. Clones were read by immunoSEQ multiplex PCR, and TCRdb kept only the in-frame ones, dropping some. For V, J and clone size, that table is used; D and trimming come from the DNA. The table lists tens of thousands of clones, 80% to 90% of them singletons. V was pared by 4 bases and J by 5 bases, with 7 bases of the junction left unmatched. The germline V gene encodes CDR1 SEHNR and CDR2 FQNEAQ (reference sequence). The CDR3 totals 16 residues. Sequencing input: peripheral blood. The V and J genes are TRBV7-9 and TRBJ2-5; 13 bases are shared with TRBD2. This TCR derives from an elderly woman with acute or convalescent COVID-19. For the CDR3, the DNA is TGTGCCAGCAGCTCGGGGGGACTAGCGGGAAGGGAGACCCAGTACTTC. The encoded protein is CASSSGGLAGRETQYF.